These T cell receptor beta chains were read from a single sample in a study of T cell changes during pregnancy in multiple sclerosis. The repertoire was sequenced with immunoSEQ multiplex PCR; TCRdb's copy has only in-frame clones and lacks some. The table lists tens of thousands of clones, roughly nine tenths of them singletons. This sample comprised CD4+ T cells from peripheral blood mononuclear cells, obtained in the first trimester of pregnancy. Receptors originate from a female donor with multiple sclerosis, enrolled in a pregnancy study. The CDR3 runs from the conserved cysteine through the conserved F or W. Each record gives: V gene, clone size, D gene, J gene, CDR3 DNA, CDR3 protein. D genes are given only for firm matches. Expanded clones are given a class, and other clones once, few, many or no size at all.

TRBV5-1	-	TRBD1	TRBJ1-2	TGCGCCAGCAGCACCGGGACAGGATATGGCTACACCTTC	CASSTGTGYGYTF
TRBV5-1	once	-	TRBJ2-7	TGCGCCAGCAGCACCCGACAGGCGACGGGCTCCTACGAGCAGTACTTC	CASSTRQATGSYEQYF
TRBV18	once	TRBD1	TRBJ1-1	TGTGCCAGCGCGGGACAGGGCTTGAGCACTGAAGCTTTCTTT	CASAGQGLSTEAFF
TRBV5-1	-	-	TRBJ2-5	TGCGCCAGCAGCTTGGCCGGGGGAAGAGAGACCCAGTACTTC	CASSLAGGRETQYF
TRBV27	-	-	TRBJ2-3	TGTGCCAGCAGTGCGGCGGGACTGAGCACAGATACGCAGTATTTT	CASSAAGLSTDTQYF
TRBV4-3	-	-	TRBJ1-1	TGCGCCAGCAGCCAAAAAGGCAGGGGTGTTGACACTGAAGCTTTCTTT	CASSQKGRGVDTEAFF
TRBV6-6	-	TRBD2	TRBJ2-3	TGTGCCAGCAGTTTACTAGCGGGAGCTCCAGATACGCAGTATTTT	CASSLLAGAPDTQYF
TRBV7-2	-	-	TRBJ2-7	TGTGCCAGCAGCCAAATACGGGGTTCCTACGAGCAGTACTTC	CASSQIRGSYEQYF
TRBV5-1	-	TRBD1	TRBJ2-5	TGCGCCAGCAGCTTGGCCGTGACAGGGTTAGAGACCCAGTACTTC	CASSLAVTGLETQYF
TRBV7-9	-	TRBD2	TRBJ2-1	TGTGCCAGCAGCTTAGGGTCGACGGGAGGATTAGACAATGAGCAGTTCTTC	CASSLGSTGGLDNEQFF
TRBV2	few	-	TRBJ2-1	TGTGCCAGCAGTCCAGGTAGGGGTAAAAATGAGCAGTTCTTC	CASSPGRGKNEQFF
TRBV5-1	-	-	TRBJ2-5	TGCGCCAGCAGCTTTCTAGCGGGACAGGAAGAGACCCAGTACTTC	CASSFLAGQEETQYF
TRBV5-4	-	-	TRBJ2-1	TGTGCCAGCAGCTTTGAGGGGAACAGGGTTCCATACAATGAGCAGTTCTTC	CASSFEGNRVPYNEQFF
TRBV19	-	TRBD1	TRBJ2-2	TGTGCCAGTAGTATTCAGGGGGTGAACACCGGGGAGCTGTTTTTT	CASSIQGVNTGELFF
TRBV28	-	TRBD2	TRBJ2-6	TGTGCCAGCAGCTCGGGACTAGCGGGAGTTGGGGCCAACGTCCTGACTTTC	CASSSGLAGVGANVLTF
TRBV6-5	-	-	TRBJ2-4	TGTGCCACTCGACAAATAGCCAAAAACATTCAGTACTTC	CATRQIAKNIQYF
TRBV5-4	-	-	TRBJ2-5	TGTGCCAGCAGCCCGAGGGTCGGGCTCTCCCAAGAGACCCAGTACTTC	CASSPRVGLSQETQYF
TRBV18	-	-	TRBJ1-2	TGTGCCAGCTCACCGGGGCGATATGGCTACACCTTC	CASSPGRYGYTF
TRBV6-1	-	-	TRBJ2-5	TGTGCCAGCAGTGGTGCGGAACAAGAGACCCAGTACTTC	CASSGAEQETQYF
TRBV30	-	TRBD2	TRBJ2-7	TGTGCCTGGAGCCGACTAGCGGGAGTGGGCCTGGGCGAGCAGTACTTC	CAWSRLAGVGLGEQYF
TRBV28	-	TRBD1	TRBJ1-2	TGTGCCAGCAGCCGGGGGGACAGGTCCCACTATGGCTACACCTTC	CASSRGDRSHYGYTF
TRBV6-5	few	-	TRBJ1-1	TGTGCCAGCAGTTACTCCGGGGGAGGTGAAGCTTTCTTT	CASSYSGGGEAFF
TRBV6-6	-	TRBD2	TRBJ2-1	TGTGCCAGCCTTCCGGTAGCGGGAGCGGCTGAGCAGTTCTTC	CASLPVAGAAEQFF
TRBV7-2	-	TRBD2	TRBJ2-1	TGTGCCAGCAGCTTCCCCAGCGGGAGATGGGGACTCTCCTACAATGAGCAGTTCTTC	CASSFPSGRWGLSYNEQFF